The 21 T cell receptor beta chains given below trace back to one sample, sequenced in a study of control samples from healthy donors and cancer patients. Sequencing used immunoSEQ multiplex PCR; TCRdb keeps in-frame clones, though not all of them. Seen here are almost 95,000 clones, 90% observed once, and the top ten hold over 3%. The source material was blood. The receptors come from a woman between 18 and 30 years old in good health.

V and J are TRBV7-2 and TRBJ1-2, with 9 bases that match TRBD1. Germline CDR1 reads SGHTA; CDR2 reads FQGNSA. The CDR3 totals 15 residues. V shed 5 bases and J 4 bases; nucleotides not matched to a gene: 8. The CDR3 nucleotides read TGTGCCAGCAGCGAGCCGACAGGGGGTTTCTATGGCTACACCTTC. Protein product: CASSEPTGGFYGYTF.

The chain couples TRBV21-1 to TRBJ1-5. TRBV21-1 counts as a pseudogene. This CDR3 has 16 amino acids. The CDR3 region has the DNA TGTGCCAGCAGCAAAGTAGAGGGCGGTAGCAATCAGCCCCAGCATTTT. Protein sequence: CASSKVEGGSNQPQHF.

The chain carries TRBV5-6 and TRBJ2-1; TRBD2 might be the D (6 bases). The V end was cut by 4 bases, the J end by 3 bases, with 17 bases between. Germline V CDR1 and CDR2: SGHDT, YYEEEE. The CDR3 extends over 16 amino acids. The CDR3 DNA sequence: TGTGCCAGCAGCACTAGCCTAGAGGGATTCTACAATGAGCAGTTCTTC. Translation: CASSTSLEGFYNEQFF. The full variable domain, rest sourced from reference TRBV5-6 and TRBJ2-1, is DAGVTQSPTHLIKTRGQQVTLRCSPKSGHDTVSWYQQALGQGPQFIFQYYEEEERQRGNFPDRFSGHQFPNYSSELNVNALLLGDSALYLCASSTSLEGFYNEQFFGPGTRLTVL.

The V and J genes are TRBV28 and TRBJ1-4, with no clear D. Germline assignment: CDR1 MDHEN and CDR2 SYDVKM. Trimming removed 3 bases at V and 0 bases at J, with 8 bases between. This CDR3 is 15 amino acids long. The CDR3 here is CASSFDTATNEKLFF. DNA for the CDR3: TGTGCCAGCAGTTTTGATACAGCAACTAATGAAAAACTGTTTTTT.

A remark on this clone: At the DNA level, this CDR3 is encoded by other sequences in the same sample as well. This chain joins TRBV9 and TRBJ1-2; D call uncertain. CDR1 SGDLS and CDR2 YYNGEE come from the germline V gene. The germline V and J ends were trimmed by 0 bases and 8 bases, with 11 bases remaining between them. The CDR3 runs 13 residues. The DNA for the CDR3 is TGTGCCAGCAGCGTAGTAGACGGCGGAGGCTACACCTTC. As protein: CASSVVDGGGYTF. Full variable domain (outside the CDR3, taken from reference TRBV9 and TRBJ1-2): DSGVTQTPKHLITATGQRVTLRCSPRSGDLSVYWYQQSLDQGLQFLIQYYNGEERAKGNILERFSAQQFPDLHSELNLSSLELGDSALYFCASSVVDGGGYTFGSGTRLTVV.

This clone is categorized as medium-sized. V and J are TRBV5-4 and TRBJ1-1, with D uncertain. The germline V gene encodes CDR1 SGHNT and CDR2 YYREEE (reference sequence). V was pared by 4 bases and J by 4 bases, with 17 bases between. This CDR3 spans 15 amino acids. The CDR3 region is CASSKVFNAGTEAFF. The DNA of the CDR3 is TGTGCCAGCAGCAAGGTCTTTAATGCCGGCACTGAAGCTTTCTTT.

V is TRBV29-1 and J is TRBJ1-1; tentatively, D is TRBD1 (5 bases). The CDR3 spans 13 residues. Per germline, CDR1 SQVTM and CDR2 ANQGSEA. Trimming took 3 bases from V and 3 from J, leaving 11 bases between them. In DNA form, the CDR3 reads TGCAGCGTTGACGAGGGGTCGGACACTGAAGCTTTCTTT. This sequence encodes CSVDEGSDTEAFF.

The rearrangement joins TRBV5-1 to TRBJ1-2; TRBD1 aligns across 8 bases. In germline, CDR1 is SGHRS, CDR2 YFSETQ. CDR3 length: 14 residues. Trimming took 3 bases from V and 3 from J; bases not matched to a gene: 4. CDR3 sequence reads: CASSSLDRDYGYTF. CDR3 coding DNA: TGCGCCAGCAGCTCTTTGGACAGGGACTATGGCTACACCTTC.

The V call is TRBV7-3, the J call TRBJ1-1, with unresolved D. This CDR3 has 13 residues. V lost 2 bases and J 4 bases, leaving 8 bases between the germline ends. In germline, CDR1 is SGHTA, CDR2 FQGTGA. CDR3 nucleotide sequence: TGTGCCAGCAGCTTATTGGGAAGCACTGAAGCTTTCTTT. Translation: CASSLLGSTEAFF. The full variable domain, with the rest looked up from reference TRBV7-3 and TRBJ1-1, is GAGVSQTPSNKVTEKGKYVELRCDPISGHTALYWYRQSLGQGPEFLIYFQGTGAADDSGLPNDRFFAVRPEGSVSTLKIQRTERGDSAVYLCASSLLGSTEAFFGQGTRLTVV.

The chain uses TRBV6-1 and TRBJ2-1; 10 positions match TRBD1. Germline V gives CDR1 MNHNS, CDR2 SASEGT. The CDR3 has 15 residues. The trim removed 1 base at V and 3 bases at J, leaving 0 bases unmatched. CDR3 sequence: CASSEGTGGYNEQFF. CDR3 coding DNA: TGTGCCAGCAGTGAAGGGACAGGGGGCTACAATGAGCAGTTCTTC.

In DNA form, the CDR3 reads TGTGCCAGCAGTGAACCCCTGAATTCACCCCTCCACTTT. Translated: CASSEPLNSPLHF. The V gene is TRBV2, the J gene TRBJ1-6, with D uncertain. Trimming took 2 bases from V and 7 from J, leaving 6 bases between them. Germline V gene sequence: CDR1 SNHLY, CDR2 FYNNEI. This CDR3 contains 13 residues.

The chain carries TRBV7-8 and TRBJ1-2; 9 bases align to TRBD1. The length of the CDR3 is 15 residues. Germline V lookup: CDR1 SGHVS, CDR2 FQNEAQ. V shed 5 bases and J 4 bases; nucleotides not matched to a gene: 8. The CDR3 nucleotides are TGTGCCAGCAGCGCCGGGGACAGGGTCGGCTATGGCTACACCTTC. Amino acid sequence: CASSAGDRVGYGYTF.

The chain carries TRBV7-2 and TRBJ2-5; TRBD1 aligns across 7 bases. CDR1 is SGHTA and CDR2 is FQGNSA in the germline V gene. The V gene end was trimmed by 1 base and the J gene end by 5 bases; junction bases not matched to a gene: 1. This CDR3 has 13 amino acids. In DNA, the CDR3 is TGTGCCAGCAGCTTAGAACAGGGGGAGACCCAGTACTTC. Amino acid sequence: CASSLEQGETQYF.

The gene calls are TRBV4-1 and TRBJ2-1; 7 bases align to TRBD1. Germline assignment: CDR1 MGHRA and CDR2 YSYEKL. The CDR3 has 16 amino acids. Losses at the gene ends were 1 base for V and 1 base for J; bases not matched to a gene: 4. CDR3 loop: CASSQGRGRSYNEQFF. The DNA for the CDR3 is TGCGCCAGCAGCCAAGGTAGGGGGCGATCCTACAATGAGCAGTTCTTC.

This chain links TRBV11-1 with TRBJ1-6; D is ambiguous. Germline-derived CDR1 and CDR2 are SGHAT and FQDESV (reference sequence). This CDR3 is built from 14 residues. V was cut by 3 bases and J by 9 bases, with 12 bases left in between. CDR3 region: CASSLRMGGSPLHF. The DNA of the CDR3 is TGTGCCAGCAGCTTGCGCATGGGAGGTTCACCCCTCCACTTT.

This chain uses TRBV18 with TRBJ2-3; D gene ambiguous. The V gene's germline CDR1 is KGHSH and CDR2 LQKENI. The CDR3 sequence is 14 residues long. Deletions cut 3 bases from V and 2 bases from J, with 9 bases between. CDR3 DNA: TGTGCCAGCTCACCGGCGTCGGACACAGATACGCAGTATTTT. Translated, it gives CASSPASDTDTQYF.

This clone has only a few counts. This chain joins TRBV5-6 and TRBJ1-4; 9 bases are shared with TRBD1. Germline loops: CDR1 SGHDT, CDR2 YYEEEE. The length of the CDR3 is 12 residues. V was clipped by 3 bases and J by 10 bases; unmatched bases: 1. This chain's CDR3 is CASSSGQGKLFF. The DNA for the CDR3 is TGTGCCAGCAGCTCGGGACAGGGAAAACTGTTTTTT. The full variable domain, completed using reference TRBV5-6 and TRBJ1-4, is DAGVTQSPTHLIKTRGQQVTLRCSPKSGHDTVSWYQQALGQGPQFIFQYYEEEERQRGNFPDRFSGHQFPNYSSELNVNALLLGDSALYLCASSSGQGKLFFGSGTQLSVL.

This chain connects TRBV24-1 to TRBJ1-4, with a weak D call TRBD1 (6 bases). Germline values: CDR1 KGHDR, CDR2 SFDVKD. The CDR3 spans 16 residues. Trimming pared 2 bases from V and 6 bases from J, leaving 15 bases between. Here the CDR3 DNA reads TGTGCCACCAGTGATTCCGCGGGGGGCATTGATGAAAAACTGTTTTTT. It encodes CATSDSAGGIDEKLFF.

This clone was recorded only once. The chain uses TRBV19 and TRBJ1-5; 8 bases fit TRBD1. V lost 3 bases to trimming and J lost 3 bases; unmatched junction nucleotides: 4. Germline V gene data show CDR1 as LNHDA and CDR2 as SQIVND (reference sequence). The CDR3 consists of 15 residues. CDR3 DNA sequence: TGTGCCAGTAGTATGACAGGGGTCTTCAATCAGCCCCAGCATTTT. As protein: CASSMTGVFNQPQHF. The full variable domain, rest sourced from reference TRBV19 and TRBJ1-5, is DGGITQSPKYLFRKEGQNVTLSCEQNLNHDAMYWYRQDPGQGLRLIYYSQIVNDFQKGDIAEGYSVSREKKESFPLTVTSAQKNPTAFYLCASSMTGVFNQPQHFGDGTRLSIL.

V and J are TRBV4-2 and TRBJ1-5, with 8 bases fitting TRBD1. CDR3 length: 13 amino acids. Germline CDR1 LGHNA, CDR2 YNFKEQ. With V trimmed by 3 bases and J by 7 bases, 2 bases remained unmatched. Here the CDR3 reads CASSQYRGQPQHF. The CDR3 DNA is TGTGCCAGCAGCCAGTACAGGGGGCAGCCCCAGCATTTT.

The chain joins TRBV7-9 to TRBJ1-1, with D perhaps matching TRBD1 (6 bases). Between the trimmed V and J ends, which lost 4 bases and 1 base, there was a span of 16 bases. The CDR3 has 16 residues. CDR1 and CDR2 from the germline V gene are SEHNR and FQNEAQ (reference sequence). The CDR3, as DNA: TGTGCCAGCAGCTCGGTTCGGGGGCCGACGAACACTGAAGCTTTCTTT. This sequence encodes CASSSVRGPTNTEAFF.